The rows below give T cell receptor beta chains drawn from one sample of a study of blood T cell repertoires in COVID-19. The table came from immunoSEQ multiplex PCR; TCRdb's copy has only in-frame clones and leaves some out. The data contain 70,000 or so clones, just under 80% of them seen just once; the ten biggest clones take up around 47%. The specimen was peripheral blood. The source of these receptors is a human donor in a cohort sampled during active COVID-19. The CDR3 runs from the conserved cysteine through the conserved F or W. D genes are given only for firm matches. Clone size is shown for a subset of rows, as once, few, many or a class of expanded clone.

clone_size	d_call	cdr3_length	v_call	j_call	cdr3_nt	cdr3_aa
once	TRBD1	15	TRBV18	TRBJ1-2	TGTGCCAGCTCACCACCTTCGACAGGGAACTATGGCTACACCTTC	CASSPPSTGNYGYTF
.	TRBD1	15	TRBV28	TRBJ2-1	TGTGCCAGCATCTCACCGGGACAGAAGAACAATGAGCAGTTCTTC	CASISPGQKNNEQFF
.	.	13	TRBV5-1	TRBJ2-7	TGCGCCAGCAGCTTGCGGGGTGACCTCGAGCAGTACTTC	CASSLRGDLEQYF
.	.	13	TRBV7-6	TRBJ2-6	TGTGCCAGCAGCCATTCTGGGGCCAACGTCCTGACTTTC	CASSHSGANVLTF
.	TRBD2	13	TRBV28	TRBJ2-7	TGTGCCAGCACCCCGGGGGGGTTTGGCGAGCAGTACTTC	CASTPGGFGEQYF
many	TRBD1	13	TRBV27	TRBJ2-1	TGTGCCAGCAGTTTCCCCGGGACAGGGGAGCAGTTCTTC	CASSFPGTGEQFF
.	TRBD2	20	TRBV9	TRBJ2-1	TGTGCCAGCAGCGTAGTTGTTAGCGGGGGAACATGGACTCTCTACAATGAGCAGTTCTTC	CASSVVVSGGTWTLYNEQFF
.	.	13	TRBV19	TRBJ1-2	TGTGCCAGTAGTCAACAGGAGTACTATGGCTACACCTTC	CASSQQEYYGYTF
.	TRBD2	15	TRBV19	TRBJ2-3	TGTGCCAGCACTAGCGGGAGAGGTGGCACAGATACGCAGTATTTT	CASTSGRGGTDTQYF
once	.	15	TRBV7-9	TRBJ2-1	TGTGCCGCCCACGGAGCAGGGCCTTCCTACAATGAGCAGTTCTTC	CAAHGAGPSYNEQFF
.	TRBD1	15	TRBV6-5	TRBJ1-3	TGTGCCAGCAGCAAGGGACAGGCGCCTGGAAACACCATATATTTT	CASSKGQAPGNTIYF
.	TRBD1	15	TRBV5-1	TRBJ2-1	TGCGCCAGCAGCTTGGGGACAGGGGCCTACAATGAGCAGTTCTTC	CASSLGTGAYNEQFF
.	TRBD1	12	TRBV10-2	TRBJ2-7	TGCGCCAGCAGTGGTACAGGGGAGGAGCAGTACTTC	CASSGTGEEQYF
.	TRBD1	15	TRBV5-1	TRBJ2-7	TGCGCCAGCAGCTTGGCCGGGACAGGGGGGGACGAGCAGTACTTC	CASSLAGTGGDEQYF
few	TRBD2	15	TRBV27	TRBJ2-3	TGTGCCAGCAGTACCCGCGGGAGAAGCACAGATACGCAGTATTTT	CASSTRGRSTDTQYF
medium-sized	.	12	TRBV5-4	TRBJ2-1	TGTGCCAGCAGTACCCTGGCGGAAGAGCAGTTCTTC	CASSTLAEEQFF
.	.	15	TRBV5-1	TRBJ2-1	TGCGCCAGCAGCACTCATGGGGGGGCGAACAATGAGCAGTTCTTC	CASSTHGGANNEQFF
.	TRBD2	20	TRBV27	TRBJ2-6	TGTGCCAGCAGTTTATGGACCGGGTGGCGGGAGAGCTCTGGGGCCAACGTCCTGACTTTC	CASSLWTGWRESSGANVLTF
.	.	12	TRBV19	TRBJ1-5	TGTGCCAGTAGTACCAGTTATCAGCCCCAGCATTTT	CASSTSYQPQHF
.	.	13	TRBV19	TRBJ2-1	TGTGCCAGTAGTATCGTGACTAGTAATGAGCAGTTCTTC	CASSIVTSNEQFF
.	TRBD1	15	TRBV6-5	TRBJ2-3	TGTGCCAGCAGTATCCGGGACAGGGGGACAGATACGCAGTATTTT	CASSIRDRGTDTQYF
few	TRBD2	14	TRBV11-3	TRBJ2-1	TGTGCCAGCTCCACGGGACTAGCGTACAATGAGCAGTTCTTC	CASSTGLAYNEQFF
.	TRBD2	14	TRBV7-9	TRBJ2-2	TGTGCCAGCAGCGGACTAGGGTCGGCCGGGGAGCTGTTTTTT	CASSGLGSAGELFF
.	TRBD1	14	TRBV5-5	TRBJ2-7	TGTGCCAGCAGCCGAGGGACAGGTCTCTACGAGCAGTACTTC	CASSRGTGLYEQYF
.	TRBD1	17	TRBV5-1	TRBJ1-6	TGCGCCAGCAGCATTTACAGGGGGAGGACCTATAATTCACCCCTCCACTTT	CASSIYRGRTYNSPLHF
.	.	13	TRBV20-1	TRBJ2-3	TGCAGTGCTAGTACGGGGAACACAGATACGCAGTATTTT	CSASTGNTDTQYF
once	.	13	TRBV2	TRBJ1-2	TGTGCCAGCAACGGAGACGCGGGCTATGGCTACACCTTC	CASNGDAGYGYTF
.	TRBD1	16	TRBV5-1	TRBJ2-5	TGCGCCAGCAGCCCAGGGGGATGGTCGTCCCAAGAGACCCAGTACTTC	CASSPGGWSSQETQYF
.	TRBD1	15	TRBV20-1	TRBJ1-2	TGCAGTGCTAGTGGGGCAGGGGGCTATGACTATGGCTACACCTTC	CSASGAGGYDYGYTF
.	.	12	TRBV25-1	TRBJ2-7	TGTGCCAGCAGTGGAGTTGCCCTGATTCAGTACTTC	CASSGVALIQYF
once	.	16	TRBV7-2	TRBJ2-1	TGTGCCAGCAGCTTAGTTGCCTCCAGCTCCTACAATGAGCAGTTCTTC	CASSLVASSSYNEQFF
.	.	16	TRBV5-5	TRBJ1-6	TGTGCCAGCAGCCCCGAACAGGGCTCCTATAATTCACCCCTCCACTTT	CASSPEQGSYNSPLHF
.	TRBD1	14	TRBV19	TRBJ1-1	TGTGCCAGTAGTTTACGACAGGGGAACACTGAAGCTTTCTTT	CASSLRQGNTEAFF
.	TRBD1	16	TRBV6-2/TRBV6-3	TRBJ1-6	TGTGCCAGCAGTTCGGGGGGACAGGTTTATAATTCACCCCTCCACTTT	CASSSGGQVYNSPLHF
.	TRBD1	18	TRBV6-1	TRBJ2-3	TGTGCCAGCAGTGAAGGGACAGGGGATAGTTTTAGCACAGATACGCAGTATTTT	CASSEGTGDSFSTDTQYF
.	.	14	TRBV25-1	TRBJ1-6	TGTGCCAGCAGGGGCGGACACGGGAATTCACCCCTCCACTTT	CASRGGHGNSPLHF
.	TRBD1	13	TRBV7-9	TRBJ1-1	TGTGCCAGCAGCACACAGGGGGCCACTGAAGCTTTCTTT	CASSTQGATEAFF
.	.	22	TRBV7-8	TRBJ2-1	TGTGCCAGCAGCCCAACGGGGGGCTCGGTCTCCCCGCACCGGACTGTATACAATGAGCAGTTCTTC	CASSPTGGSVSPHRTVYNEQFF
.	TRBD1	14	TRBV19	TRBJ2-7	TGTGCCAGTAGCGCCGGGACAGAGTACTACGAGCAGTACTTC	CASSAGTEYYEQYF
.	TRBD1	12	TRBV6-5	TRBJ2-7	TGTGCCAGCAGGGGACAGGGGTACGAGCAGTACTTC	CASRGQGYEQYF
.	TRBD1	13	TRBV19	TRBJ1-5	TGTGCCAGTAGTACAGGGGGCGGTCAGCCCCAGCATTTT	CASSTGGGQPQHF
.	TRBD1	15	TRBV27	TRBJ2-3	TGTGCCAGCAGTTGGCGGACAGGGCCGGCAGATACGCAGTATTTT	CASSWRTGPADTQYF